One T cell receptor beta chain is described in this entry. Its specificity is not known. TCRdb keeps only in-frame clones here, not all; method: immunoSEQ multiplex PCR. The profile shows about 200,000 clones, over 80% of them singletons. The data stem from a study of cytomegalovirus exposure and HLA in healthy donors. Findings and limits, study-wide: Cytomegalovirus status was reportedly diagnosed by the classifier with high specificity and sensitivity. Researchers catalogued 160 or so TCR beta chains as cytomegalovirus-associated.

The CDR3 is made up of 15 amino acids. CDR1 is SNHLY and CDR2 is FYNNEI in the germline V gene. After removal of 4 bases from V and 2 bases from J, the junction contained 2 bases not matched to a gene. The genes are TRBV2 and TRBJ1-3; 10 nucleotides align to TRBD1. The source is a young woman in good health and CMV-seronegative. Specimen: PBMCs. The CDR3 spells CASSAGTGAGNTIYF. CDR3 in DNA: TGTGCCAGCAGTGCCGGGACAGGGGCTGGAAACACCATATATTTT. Full variable domain (rest looked up from reference TRBV2 and TRBJ1-3): EPEVTQTPSHQVTQMGQEVILRCVPISNHLYFYWYRQILGQKVEFLVSFYNNEISEKSEIFDDQFSVERPDGSNFTLKIRSTKLEDSAMYFCASSAGTGAGNTIYFGEGSWLTVV.